Shown below are 30 T cell receptor beta chains from a single sample sequenced in a study of graft-versus-host responses after intestinal transplantation. The method was immunoSEQ multiplex PCR; TCRdb's version includes in-frame clones alone and lacks a portion of them. The table records more than 90,000 clones, roughly 93% of them present only once. These TCRs' antigens remain unknown. This specimen was unstimulated CD8+ T cells sorted from spleen or lymph node cells, taken before transplant. The receptor set was obtained from a human donor who was the organ donor for an intestinal transplant.

J is TRBJ1-2 and V is TRBV9; D is uncertain. The germline V gene encodes CDR1 SGDLS and CDR2 YYNGEE. There are 14 residues in the CDR3. V dropped 3 bases and J dropped 7 bases, with 16 bases sitting between them. CDR3 sequence: CASSANAWRGGYTF. The DNA for the CDR3 is TGTGCCAGCAGCGCCAACGCCTGGCGTGGTGGCTACACCTTC.

This sequence joins TRBV11-2 and TRBJ2-3; 10 bases fit TRBD2. The CDR3 runs 16 residues. Germline CDR1 reads SGHAT; CDR2 reads FQNNGV. The V and J ends lost 5 bases and 2 bases, in that order; junction bases with no gene match: 7. The CDR3 DNA sequence: TGTGCCAGCAGCCTCCATAGCGGGAGGCCCACAGATACGCAGTATTTT. It codes for CASSLHSGRPTDTQYF.

This chain connects TRBV5-1 to TRBJ2-2; a weak D match, TRBD1 (6 bases). There are 14 residues in the CDR3. Trimming removed 4 bases at V and 1 base at J, with 8 bases between. Germline lookup yields CDR1 SGHRS and CDR2 YFSETQ. The CDR3 protein is CASSPTGNTGELFF. Here the CDR3 DNA reads TGCGCCAGCAGCCCGACAGGGAACACCGGGGAGCTGTTTTTT. Drawing the rest from reference TRBV5-1 and TRBJ2-2, the complete variable domain is KAGVTQTPRYLIKTRGQQVTLSCSPISGHRSVSWYQQTPGQGLQFLFEYFSETQRNKGNFPGRFSGRQFSNSRSEMNVSTLELGDSALYLCASSPTGNTGELFFGEGSRLTVL.

The chain joins TRBV6-1 to TRBJ2-7; the D gene is possibly TRBD2 (5 bases). Per the germline V gene, CDR1 is MNHNS and CDR2 is SASEGT. The germline V and J ends were trimmed by 8 bases and 3 bases, with 17 bases remaining between them. The CDR3 spans 14 residues. CDR3 DNA sequence: TGTGCCAGCGATTGGGCCGGGGAAAGCTACGAGCAGTACTTC. Encoded protein: CASDWAGESYEQYF.

The V call is TRBV7-9, the J call TRBJ2-1; D perhaps matches TRBD2 (6 bases). The CDR3 sequence is 12 residues long. The germline gives CDR1 SEHNR, CDR2 FQNEAQ (reference sequence). Trimming stripped 1 base from V and 9 bases from J, with 7 bases between. The CDR3 here is CASSLGGGEQFF. CDR3 nucleotide sequence: TGTGCCAGCAGCTTAGGGGGAGGTGAGCAGTTCTTC.

The J gene is TRBJ2-5, the V gene TRBV9, with no clear D. CDR1 is SGDLS and CDR2 is YYNGEE in the germline V gene. Trimming stripped 4 bases from V and 3 bases from J, with 13 bases between. The CDR3 extends over 14 amino acids. CDR3 nucleotides: TGTGCCAGCAGCCCGTGGGCCCTCAAAGAGACCCAGTACTTC. This encodes CASSPWALKETQYF.

The chain carries TRBV27 and TRBJ1-5; D not certain. The CDR3 length is 14 residues. Germline-derived CDR1 and CDR2 are MNHEY and SMNVEV (reference sequence). V was cut by 6 bases and J by 1 base, with 10 bases left in between. The chain's CDR3 is CASSPSRSNQPQHF. CDR3 DNA sequence: TGTGCCAGCAGCCCGAGTAGAAGCAATCAGCCCCAGCATTTT.

This clone was counted once. The chain recombines TRBV5-1 with TRBJ2-1; 8 bases are a match to TRBD1. This CDR3 comprises 15 residues. Germline trimming cut 0 bases from V and 4 bases from J; bases unmatched to any gene: 3. The germline V gene encodes CDR1 SGHRS and CDR2 YFSETQ. The CDR3 region has the DNA TGCGCCAGCAGCTTGGGGACAGGGTCTTACAATGAGCAGTTCTTC. This translates into CASSLGTGSYNEQFF.

This clone has only a few counts. J is TRBJ1-1 and V is TRBV6-6; no definite D call. Trimming took 4 bases from V and 2 from J, leaving 11 bases between them. There are 14 residues in the CDR3. In germline, CDR1 is MNHNY, CDR2 SVGAGI (reference sequence). As DNA, the CDR3 is TGTGCCAGCAGTTCTACAGATACTAACACTGAAGCTTTCTTT. Translating gives CASSSTDTNTEAFF.

The J gene is TRBJ1-1, the V gene TRBV21-1. TRBV21-1 is a recognized pseudogene. CDR3 size: 16 residues. This chain's CDR3 is CASSKAGGRRDTEAFF. CDR3 DNA: TGTGCCAGCAGCAAAGCGGGGGGACGTCGGGACACTGAAGCTTTCTTT.

The chain couples TRBV19 to TRBJ2-7; D ambiguous. Germline V lookup: CDR1 LNHDA, CDR2 SQIVND (reference sequence). Trimming left V 4 bases short and J 2 bases short, with 15 bases between. CDR3 length equals 15 residues. Here the CDR3 DNA reads TGTGCCAGTAGTAAAGTCGTGGCAGGAGCCTACGAGCAGTACTTC. Translation: CASSKVVAGAYEQYF. The full variable domain, completed using reference TRBV19 and TRBJ2-7, is DGGITQSPKYLFRKEGQNVTLSCEQNLNHDAMYWYRQDPGQGLRLIYYSQIVNDFQKGDIAEGYSVSREKKESFPLTVTSAQKNPTAFYLCASSKVVAGAYEQYFGPGTRLTVT.

This chain uses TRBV23-1 with TRBJ2-2; perhaps TRBD1 as D (7 bases). TRBV23-1 is reported as an ORF; its role is uncertain. The CDR3 covers 15 residues. The V end was cut by 10 bases, the J end by 1 base, with 16 bases between. The CDR3 is CAIGGGQLNTGELFF. CDR3 nucleotide sequence: TGCGCCATCGGAGGGGGACAGCTGAACACCGGGGAGCTGTTTTTT.

This chain joins TRBV10-2 and TRBJ2-7; 10 bases align to TRBD2. The CDR3 runs to 15 residues. With 5 bases clipped from V and 2 bases from J, the junction kept 6 bases outside the gene matches. Germline CDR1 and CDR2: WSHSY and SAAADI. The CDR3 bases are TGCGCCAGCAGTCCGACTAGCGGGCTTACCTACGAGCAGTACTTC. Translation gives CASSPTSGLTYEQYF.

CDR3 in DNA: TGCGCCAGCAGTGAGAGGCAGACCTACGAGCAGTACTTC. Protein product: CASSERQTYEQYF. V usage is TRBV10-1 and J usage is TRBJ2-7; D gene unclear. V lost 2 bases, J lost 2 bases, and 7 bases lay in between. This CDR3 comprises 13 residues. Germline V gene sequence: CDR1 WNHNN, CDR2 SYGVQD (reference sequence).

This clone was found once. The chain links TRBV2 to TRBJ1-2; tentatively, D is TRBD1 (6 bases). Trimming removed 10 bases at V and 6 bases at J, with 27 bases between. Germline V lookup: CDR1 SNHLY, CDR2 FYNNEI. CDR3 length equals 16 residues. The CDR3 coding sequence is TGTGCCAAAACGACCGGGGGGGCAGGCACAATCGATGGCTACACCTTC. This translates into CAKTTGGAGTIDGYTF.

The J gene is TRBJ2-1, the V gene TRBV21-1. TRBV21-1 is assigned pseudogene status. CDR3 size: 20 residues. The DNA of the CDR3 is TGTGCCAGCAGCCCAACAGAAAAAGGGCCCTTCGAAAACTCCTACAATGAGCAGTTCTTC. It is translated as CASSPTEKGPFENSYNEQFF.

The chain joins TRBV27 to TRBJ2-3; the match to TRBD2 covers 11 bases. The CDR3 sequence is 14 residues long. The germline CDR1 and CDR2 sequences are MNHEY and SMNVEV (reference sequence). Unmatched junction bases numbered 1, after V lost 3 bases and J lost 5 bases. The CDR3, as DNA: TGTGCCAGCAGTTTCGGACTAGCGGGAGATACGCAGTATTTT. Protein: CASSFGLAGDTQYF.

In this sample, this clone turned up once. The rearrangement uses TRBV30 and TRBJ2-1; TRBD2 aligns across 14 bases. The V and J ends lost 1 base and 15 bases, in that order; junction bases with no gene match: 5. The CDR3 runs 13 residues. Germline lookup yields CDR1 GTSNPN and CDR2 SVGIG (reference sequence). In nucleotides, the CDR3 is TGTGCCTGGAGTGGGGGACTAGCGGGAGTTCGGTTCTTC. Encoded protein: CAWSGGLAGVRFF.

The chain carries TRBV27 and TRBJ2-1; a weak D match, TRBD1 (6 bases). CDR1 and CDR2 (germline): MNHEY, SMNVEV (reference sequence). This CDR3 is 16 amino acids long. The V end lost 6 bases, the J end lost 3 bases, and 18 bases lay between the germline ends. The CDR3 sequence: CASSLRAGTIYNEQFF. The CDR3 bases are TGTGCCAGCAGCCTCCGAGCCGGGACAATCTACAATGAGCAGTTCTTC.

J is TRBJ2-2 and V is TRBV25-1; D may be TRBD2 (5 bases). Germline CDR1 is MGHDK and CDR2 is SYGVNS. The CDR3 is 14 amino acids. Trimming took off 4 bases at V and 6 bases at J, with 12 bases between the two ends. The CDR3 coding sequence is TGTGCCAGCAGTGTCACGATAGCGTCCGGGGAGCTGTTTTTT. It translates to CASSVTIASGELFF.

The CDR3 DNA is TGTGCCAGCAGCTTAGACAGGGAACAAGAGACCCAGTACTTC. Its protein product is CASSLDREQETQYF. This chain links TRBV5-4 with TRBJ2-5; 7 bases are a match to TRBD1. V shed 2 bases and J 2 bases; nucleotides not matched to a gene: 3. This CDR3 is 14 amino acids long. Germline CDR1 reads SGHNT; CDR2 reads YYREEE (reference sequence).

A word on this clone: The junction shows a germline mismatch at one end, possibly a read error. V gene TRBV6-1 combines with J gene TRBJ2-7; 7 bases line up with TRBD1. The CDR3 runs 11 residues. Germline CDR1 is MNHNS and CDR2 is SASEGT. CDR3 bases: TGTGCCAGCAGTGTACGACAGGGTTCGAACTTC. Its protein product is CASSVRQGSNF.

V gene TRBV5-6 combines with J gene TRBJ2-7; D is possibly TRBD2 (6 bases). This CDR3 is built from 14 residues. Trimming stripped 0 bases from V and 5 bases from J, with 12 bases between. Germline V gene sequence: CDR1 SGHDT, CDR2 YYEEEE. CDR3 protein: CASSLGLELDEQYF. DNA for the CDR3: TGTGCCAGCAGCTTGGGACTAGAATTGGACGAGCAGTACTTC.

This chain links TRBV27 with TRBJ1-2, with 7 bases that match TRBD1. The CDR3 totals 12 residues. CDR1 and CDR2 from the germline V gene are MNHEY and SMNVEV (reference sequence). Germline trimming cut 5 bases from V and 6 bases from J; bases unmatched to any gene: 3. The CDR3 is CASSTTGHGYTF. CDR3 nucleotides: TGTGCCAGCAGTACGACAGGGCATGGCTACACCTTC.

A single count supports this clone. V usage is TRBV6-6 and J usage is TRBJ1-2; no firm D call. V was pared by 7 bases and J by 4 bases, with 13 bases between. CDR3 length equals 13 residues. CDR1 and CDR2 (germline): MNHNY, SVGAGI (reference sequence). The CDR3 sequence is CASTTWSSYGYTF. The CDR3, as DNA: TGTGCCAGCACCACTTGGTCAAGCTATGGCTACACCTTC.

This sequence joins TRBV5-5 and TRBJ2-1; the D gene is possibly TRBD2 (5 bases). This CDR3 spans 11 amino acids. The V end was cut by 6 bases, the J end by 8 bases, with 9 bases between. Per the germline V gene, CDR1 is SGHKS and CDR2 is YYEKEE (reference sequence). The CDR3 nucleotides read TGTGCCAGCACTAGCCTCCATGAGCAGTTCTTC. Residues: CASTSLHEQFF.

The genes are TRBV27 and TRBJ1-2, with D perhaps TRBD1 (6 bases). Between the trimmed V and J ends, which lost 7 bases and 4 bases, there was a span of 13 bases. The CDR3 loop spans 13 amino acids. From germline, CDR1 is MNHEY and CDR2 SMNVEV (reference sequence). The DNA of the CDR3 is TGTGCCAGCACGCCGGGGGCCGGCTATGGCTACACCTTC. Translated: CASTPGAGYGYTF.

The gene calls are TRBV9 and TRBJ2-5; TRBD1 is a possible D gene (6 bases). Trimming pared 2 bases from V and 5 bases from J, leaving 13 bases between. Germline V CDR1 and CDR2: SGDLS, YYNGEE. The CDR3 contains 14 residues. The DNA for the CDR3 is TGTGCCAGCAGCGTGGCAGGGGCTTCCGAGACCCAGTACTTC. It translates to CASSVAGASETQYF.

This clone was counted once. The CDR3 here is CASSLGPRAAGNTIYF. In DNA form, the CDR3 reads TGTGCCAGCAGCTTAGGGCCGCGGGCTGCTGGAAACACCATATATTTT. The chain joins TRBV7-9 to TRBJ1-3; D is unclear. Trimming left V 1 base short and J 2 bases short, with 12 bases between. The CDR3 runs to 16 residues. CDR1 SEHNR and CDR2 FQNEAQ come from the germline V gene (reference sequence). The complete variable domain, with remaining parts taken from reference TRBV7-9 and TRBJ1-3, reads DTGVSQNPRHKITKRGQNVTFRCDPISEHNRLYWYRQTLGQGPEFLTYFQNEAQLEKSRLLSDRFSAERPKGSFSTLEIQRTEQGDSAMYLCASSLGPRAAGNTIYFGEGSWLTVV.

Points on this clone: Other nucleotide sequences in the sample specify the same CDR3. V gene TRBV9 combines with J gene TRBJ2-1; 9 bases line up with TRBD2. The CDR3 has 15 amino acids. With 0 bases clipped from V and 4 bases from J, the junction kept 2 bases outside the gene matches. Germline V gives CDR1 SGDLS, CDR2 YYNGEE. The DNA for the CDR3 is TGTGCCAGCAGCGTAGGGACTAGCGCTTACAATGAGCAGTTCTTC. Amino acid sequence: CASSVGTSAYNEQFF.